The 8 T cell receptor beta chains reported below all come from one sample, sequenced in a study of T cell responses to AZD1222 COVID-19 vaccine. Some clones are missing from TCRdb's copy, which holds only in-frame ones; the method was immunoSEQ multiplex PCR. The sample consists of some 96,000 clones, approximately 84% of them appearing once. Here the sequenced sample was peripheral blood, taken 28 days after the second AZD1222 dose. Receptor source: an adult who received the AZD1222 COVID-19 vaccine.

The chain recombines TRBV5-1 with TRBJ2-7; D possibly corresponds to TRBD1 (5 bases). Germline-derived CDR1 and CDR2 are SGHRS and YFSETQ. The V end was cut by 2 bases, the J end by 3 bases, with 9 bases between. CDR3 length equals 13 residues. Written as DNA, the CDR3 is TGCGCCAGCAGCTTTGACAGCCACTACGAGCAGTACTTC. It encodes CASSFDSHYEQYF. The variable domain in full, with the rest retrieved from reference TRBV5-1 and TRBJ2-7, is KAGVTQTPRYLIKTRGQQVTLSCSPISGHRSVSWYQQTPGQGLQFLFEYFSETQRNKGNFPGRFSGRQFSNSRSEMNVSTLELGDSALYLCASSFDSHYEQYFGPGTRLTVT.

The chain is built from TRBV7-9 and TRBJ2-1, with 7 bases lining up with TRBD2. Germline V lookup: CDR1 SEHNR, CDR2 FQNEAQ (reference sequence). J lost 0 bases, V lost 5 bases, and 10 bases had no gene match. This CDR3 is built from 17 residues. The CDR3 spells CASSPPTGGPSYNEQFF. The CDR3 DNA reads as TGTGCCAGCAGCCCCCCCACGGGAGGTCCCTCCTACAATGAGCAGTTCTTC.

The chain links TRBV2 to TRBJ1-5; 8 nucleotides line up with TRBD1. Losses at the gene ends were 4 bases for V and 0 bases for J; bases not matched to a gene: 2. CDR1 and CDR2 (germline): SNHLY, FYNNEI. The CDR3 runs 15 residues. DNA of the CDR3: TGTGCCAGCAGTGTGACAGGGGATAGCAATCAGCCCCAGCATTTT. Protein: CASSVTGDSNQPQHF.

This clone was detected many times. The rearrangement uses TRBV18 and TRBJ2-1, with D unresolved. Between the trimmed V and J ends, which lost 4 bases and 5 bases, there was a span of 12 bases. Germline loops: CDR1 KGHSH, CDR2 LQKENI. The CDR3 has 14 residues. The CDR3 sequence is CASSQFGAHNEQFF. CDR3 nucleotide sequence: TGTGCCAGCTCACAATTTGGTGCCCACAATGAGCAGTTCTTC. Drawing the rest from reference TRBV18 and TRBJ2-1, the complete variable domain is NAGVMQNPRHLVRRRGQEARLRCSPMKGHSHVYWYRQLPEEGLKFMVYLQKENIIDESGMPKERFSAEFPKEGPSILRIQQVVRGDSAAYFCASSQFGAHNEQFFGPGTRLTVL.

CDR3 bases: TGTGCAAGTCGCTTACAATACCAACAGGGGTTGAAGCCCCAGCATTTT. It translates to CASRLQYQQGLKPQHF. V gene TRBV12-2 combines with J gene TRBJ1-5; TRBD1, as called in the table, went unchecked against the DNA. TRBV12-2 is shown as a pseudogene. The CDR3 is 16 residues long.

The chain is built from TRBV6-5 and TRBJ2-7, with D perhaps TRBD2 (7 bases). CDR1 is MNHEY, CDR2 SVGAGI, per germline. V lost 0 bases to trimming and J lost 5 bases, with 11 bases between them. CDR3 length: 14 residues. CDR3 nucleotides: TGTGCCAGCAGTTACTCGGGGGGGGCTGACGAGCAGTACTTC. It yields the protein CASSYSGGADEQYF.

This clone was observed a handful of times. The V call is TRBV18, the J call TRBJ2-7; possibly TRBD2 for D (6 bases). CDR3 length equals 16 residues. The germline CDR1 and CDR2 sequences are KGHSH and LQKENI. V was clipped by 0 bases and J by 2 bases, with 14 bases between them. The CDR3 DNA reads as TGTGCCAGCTCACCACCAAGTGCGGGGACGGCCTACGAGCAGTACTTC. Its translation is CASSPPSAGTAYEQYF.

CDR3 nucleotides: TGTGCCACCAGTGGCGTAGGGGTGGGCTATGGCTACACCTTC. Encoded protein: CATSGVGVGYGYTF. The chain employs TRBV24-1 and TRBJ1-2; D is perhaps TRBD1 (5 bases). The CDR3 has 14 residues. Germline V gene lookup returns CDR1 KGHDR and CDR2 SFDVKD. Trimming removed 5 bases at V and 4 bases at J, with 13 bases between.